The 14 T cell receptor beta chains below come from one sample, sequenced in a study of control samples from healthy donors and cancer patients (TCRdb year 2020). To prepare the library, the immunoSEQ multiplex PCR assay was applied. TCRdb re-hosts the immuneACCESS table, in-frame sequences only. Its copies lack some clones; in the studies checked, an unresolved V gene accounts for under half of them, and the cause for the rest is not known. This sample has about 84,000 clones in its table, and 90% to 95% of those were observed once. In total, the top ten clones hold 15% to 19% of the sample. Specimen: blood. The receptors derive from a man aged 25 to 40 in good health.

This rearrangement joins TRBV9 to TRBJ2-5; D might be TRBD1 (6 bases). The CDR3 runs to 14 residues. V was clipped by 5 bases and J by 5 bases, with 16 bases between them. The germline V gene encodes CDR1 SGDLS and CDR2 YYNGEE. DNA for the CDR3: TGTGCCAGCAGGCCCATGGGGGCTGGGGAGACCCAGTACTTC. This sequence encodes CASRPMGAGETQYF.

The chain uses TRBV7-2 and TRBJ2-3; D could derive from TRBD1 or TRBD2 (6 bases each). V was cut by 3 bases and J by 4 bases, with 8 bases left in between. Germline CDR1 and CDR2: SGHTA and FQGNSA. CDR3 size: 13 residues. The CDR3 DNA sequence: TGTGCCAGCAGCTTTAGGGGGGCAGATACGCAGTATTTT. Its protein product is CASSFRGADTQYF.

This clone has just one count. The chain employs TRBV12-3 or TRBV12-4 and TRBJ2-7; 7 nucleotides align to TRBD2. After removal of 4 bases from V and 4 bases from J, the junction contained 4 bases not matched to a gene. The CDR3 is 13 amino acids. This CDR3 reads CASSWQGGYEQYF. Here the CDR3 DNA reads TGTGCCAGCAGTTGGCAGGGAGGGTACGAGCAGTACTTC.

CDR3 bases: TGTGCCAGCAGTGTGCGACACCCGAATTCACCCCTCCACTTT. This encodes CASSVRHPNSPLHF. The gene calls are TRBV2 and TRBJ1-6; D remains ambiguous. There are 14 residues in the CDR3. V gave up 4 bases and J gave up 7 bases, with 11 bases separating them. Germline loops: CDR1 SNHLY, CDR2 FYNNEI.

This chain connects TRBV12-3 or TRBV12-4 to TRBJ2-2; D call uncertain. This CDR3 comprises 12 residues. V was pared by 5 bases and J by 5 bases, with 6 bases between. The CDR3 DNA reads TGTGCCAGCAGTGTAACAACCGGGGAGCTGTTTTTT. Protein product: CASSVTTGELFF.

The V call is TRBV29-1, the J call TRBJ1-3; a possible D gene is TRBD1 (6 bases). The V end lost 5 bases, the J end lost 5 bases, and 13 bases lay between the germline ends. The length of the CDR3 is 13 residues. CDR1 and CDR2 from the germline V gene are SQVTM and ANQGSEA. The chain's CDR3 is CSVLEQGRNTIYF. The CDR3 nucleotides are TGCAGCGTTTTGGAACAGGGTAGAAACACCATATATTTT.

This sequence joins TRBV4-1 and TRBJ1-1; D remains ambiguous. Germline-derived CDR1 and CDR2 are MGHRA and YSYEKL. The CDR3 runs 17 residues. V dropped 3 bases and J dropped 10 bases, with 27 bases sitting between them. CDR3 sequence reads: CASSQLFGGINPKAAFF. DNA for the CDR3: TGCGCCAGCAGCCAGTTGTTTGGAGGGATCAATCCTAAAGCAGCTTTCTTT.

This chain links TRBV2 with TRBJ2-7; 7 bases agree with TRBD1. Germline V lookup: CDR1 SNHLY, CDR2 FYNNEI. J gave up 7 bases and V 10 bases, and 7 bases lay outside the gene matches. The CDR3 covers 11 residues. The CDR3 loop reads CATRQGWEQYF. CDR3 DNA: TGTGCCACCAGACAGGGTTGGGAGCAGTACTTC.

This chain connects TRBV30 to TRBJ1-3; TRBD1 agrees at 9 bases. This CDR3 comprises 13 residues. Losses at the gene ends were 8 bases for V and 2 bases for J; bases not matched to a gene: 4. Per germline, CDR1 GTSNPN and CDR2 SVGIG (reference sequence). The CDR3 region is CAGGQGTGNTIYF. CDR3 sequence (DNA): TGTGCCGGGGGACAGGGAACTGGAAACACCATATATTTT.

The chain combines TRBV10-2 with TRBJ2-1; D might be TRBD2 (5 bases). V lost 2 bases to trimming and J lost 10 bases, with 9 bases between them. Germline assignment: CDR1 WSHSY and CDR2 SAAADI. The CDR3 has 12 residues. CDR3 coding DNA: TGCGCCAGCAGTGAGGAGCGGCGGGAGCAGTTCTTC. This gives the protein CASSEERREQFF.

This chain joins TRBV5-4 and TRBJ1-1; 9 nucleotides align to TRBD1. This CDR3 has 14 amino acids. The J segment lost 3 bases and the V segment lost 5 bases, leaving 5 bases of the junction unmatched. Germline CDR1 SGHNT, CDR2 YYREEE (reference sequence). The CDR3 nucleotides read TGTGCCAGCAGGGCACAGGGGGCTGACACTGAAGCTTTCTTT. Translation gives CASRAQGADTEAFF.

V is TRBV14 and J is TRBJ1-6; D remains unclear. Germline CDR1 and CDR2: SGHDN and FVKESK. V lost 2 bases, J lost 0 bases, and 11 bases lay in between. The CDR3 is 17 amino acids. The CDR3 DNA reads TGTGCCAGCAGCCAAAGCAAGAAGGACTCCTATAATTCACCCCTCCACTTT. Protein sequence: CASSQSKKDSYNSPLHF.

The genes are TRBV25-1 and TRBJ2-1, with 7 bases matching TRBD1. This CDR3 has 13 amino acids. The V and J ends lost 8 bases and 0 bases, in that order; junction bases with no gene match: 1. Germline V CDR1 and CDR2: MGHDK, SYGVNS. The CDR3 is CASRDSSYNEQFF. The DNA for the CDR3 is TGTGCCAGCCGGGACAGCTCCTACAATGAGCAGTTCTTC.

The chain has TRBV7-3 and TRBJ1-1; maybe TRBD1 (5 bases). Germline V CDR1 and CDR2: SGHTA, FQGTGA. V was cut by 0 bases and J by 1 base, with 6 bases left in between. CDR3 length equals 14 residues. The DNA of the CDR3 is TGTGCCAGCAGCTTAACCACAGGGAACACTGAAGCTTTCTTT. This translates into CASSLTTGNTEAFF.